At least ten counts were recorded for the clone carrying this T cell receptor beta chain. TCRdb used MiXCR to reprocess the 5' RACE reads, holding one entry per CDR3 protein. This sample carries some 210,000 distinct CDR3 sequences, roughly a tenth of them seen once, and the ten largest clones take approximately 2.8%. This CDR3 has 15 residues. Trimming pared 4 bases from V and 0 bases from J, leaving 9 bases between. Per germline, CDR1 LGHNA and CDR2 YNFKEQ. These data come from a study of T-cell memory formation after mild COVID-19. The chain couples TRBV4-2 to TRBJ2-2; the D is unclear. This sequence was found in a man aged 18 to 30 who had mild COVID-19 (a few samples of this study predate the infection). Cell type and time point are not known. Sequencing was performed on PBMCs or a T cell subset sorted from them (not recorded which). CDR3: CASSLRHTNTGELFF. CDR3 coding DNA: TGTGCCAGCAGCCTTCGACACACGAACACCGGGGAGCTGTTTTTT.